The 31 T cell receptor beta chains listed next were all sequenced from one sample in a study of T-cell reconstitution after alpha-beta-depleted transplantation in children. A TCRbeta library incorporating unique molecular identifiers was prepared. TCRdb analysed the PCR reads with MiXCR anew, one entry per CDR3 protein. Found here are fewer than 250,000 distinct CDR3 sequences, around 7.8% of them singletons; the top ten hold 5% to 7%. Sequencing was performed on PBMCs, mostly from graft donor cells, taken 180 days after TCRalphabeta/CD19-depleted stem cell transplant. Every receptor here comes from a male patient aged 10-17 years who had a stem cell transplant for acute lymphoblastic leukemia, so the T cells may come from the graft donor.

This clonotype came up many times. V is TRBV7-9 and J is TRBJ2-7, with a weak D call TRBD1 (6 bases). Deletions cut 3 bases from V and 0 bases from J, with 12 bases between. Germline values: CDR1 SEHNR, CDR2 FQNEAQ (reference sequence). CDR3 length: 15 residues. Here the CDR3 DNA reads TGTGCCAGCAGCTTCGAAGGGGGTCTCTCCTACGAGCAGTACTTC. Encoded protein: CASSFEGGLSYEQYF. Complete variable domain (other parts from reference TRBV7-9 and TRBJ2-7): DTGVSQNPRHKITKRGQNVTFRCDPISEHNRLYWYRQTLGQGPEFLTYFQNEAQLEKSRLLSDRFSAERPKGSFSTLEIQRTEQGDSAMYLCASSFEGGLSYEQYFGPGTRLTVT.

Many counts were recorded for this clonotype. This chain connects TRBV27 to TRBJ2-6; D gene ambiguous. V gave up 3 bases and J gave up 4 bases, with 4 bases separating them. Germline CDR1 is MNHEY and CDR2 is SMNVEV (reference sequence). The length of the CDR3 is 13 residues. The CDR3 coding sequence is TGTGCCAGCAGTTTGGTCGGGGCCAACGTCCTGACTTTC. It specifies CASSLVGANVLTF.

This clonotype was seen many times. This chain's CDR3 is CASTFRGQGSYEQYF. The CDR3 coding sequence is TGTGCCAGCACCTTTCGGGGACAGGGGTCCTACGAGCAGTACTTC. The V call is TRBV6-2 or TRBV6-3, the J call TRBJ2-7, with TRBD1 identical over 10 bases. CDR1 and CDR2 from the germline V gene are MNHEY and SVGEGT. With 7 bases clipped from V and 1 base from J, the junction kept 7 bases outside the gene matches. This CDR3 has 15 residues.

At least ten counts were recorded for this clonotype. The chain joins TRBV7-2 to TRBJ1-2; D perhaps matches TRBD1 (5 bases). There are 14 residues in the CDR3. Germline V CDR1 and CDR2: SGHTA, FQGNSA. The V gene lost 3 bases and the J gene lost 1 base, with 9 bases spanning the gap. Here the CDR3 DNA reads TGTGCCAGCAGCTTGGGGGGTATTAACTATGGCTACACCTTC. Protein: CASSLGGINYGYTF.

This clonotype was seen at least ten times. The chain couples TRBV7-2 to TRBJ1-5; D is unresolved. There are 13 residues in the CDR3. V lost 1 base to trimming and J lost 11 bases, with 12 bases between them. The germline CDR1 and CDR2 sequences are SGHTA and FQGNSA. The DNA of the CDR3 is TGTGCCAGCAGCTTAGAGTCCTACGGGGCCCAGCATTTT. This codes for CASSLESYGAQHF. The full variable domain, in which reference TRBV7-2 and TRBJ1-5 provide the parts outside the CDR3, is GAGVSQSPSNKVTEKGKDVELRCDPISGHTALYWYRQSLGQGLEFLIYFQGNSAPDKSGLPSDRFSAERTGGSVSTLTIQRTQQEDSAVYLCASSLESYGAQHFGDGTRLSIL.

At least ten counts were recorded for this clonotype. The J gene is TRBJ2-5, the V gene TRBV18; D unclear. V was cut by 3 bases and J by 5 bases, with 10 bases left in between. The V gene's germline CDR1 is KGHSH and CDR2 LQKENI. The CDR3 is 13 residues long. This chain's CDR3 is CASSPSPGETQYF. In nucleotides, the CDR3 is TGTGCCAGCTCACCTAGTCCCGGGGAGACCCAGTACTTC.

This clonotype was detected ten times or more. The genes are TRBV20-1 and TRBJ2-6; D may match TRBD1 or TRBD2 (6 bases each). The CDR3 consists of 17 residues. The V end was cut by 0 bases, the J end by 0 bases, with 12 bases between. In germline, CDR1 is DFQATT, CDR2 SNEGSKA (reference sequence). The CDR3 nucleotides read TGCAGTGCTAGAGATCACGGGGGCGGCTCTGGGGCCAACGTCCTGACTTTC. Translating gives CSARDHGGGSGANVLTF.

In its sample, this clonotype was seen many times. This chain uses TRBV25-1 with TRBJ2-7; D gene ambiguous. CDR3 size: 13 residues. Per germline, CDR1 MGHDK and CDR2 SYGVNS. V was clipped by 6 bases and J by 2 bases, with 11 bases between them. CDR3: CASSRASTYEQYF. The CDR3 bases are TGTGCCAGCAGCCGGGCGTCCACCTACGAGCAGTACTTC.

This clonotype was seen at least ten times. This chain links TRBV7-3 with TRBJ2-1; 9 bases are a match to TRBD1. Per the germline V gene, CDR1 is SGHTA and CDR2 is FQGTGA. The CDR3 loop spans 13 amino acids. V shed 3 bases, J shed 7 bases, and the junction held 1 base outside the gene matches. The CDR3 nucleotides are TGTGCCAGCAGCTTGGGGACAGGGAATGAGCAGTTCTTC. Protein product: CASSLGTGNEQFF.

In this sample, this clonotype turned up many times. The genes are TRBV6-2 or TRBV6-3 and TRBJ1-1; D call uncertain. The germline V gene has CDR1 MNHEY and CDR2 SVGEGT. This CDR3 contains 13 residues. The V and J ends lost 2 bases and 5 bases respectively, with 9 bases between them. CDR3: CASSYGRKTEAFF. The DNA for the CDR3 is TGTGCCAGCAGTTACGGCAGGAAAACTGAAGCTTTCTTT.

This clonotype was recorded at least ten times. Written as DNA, the CDR3 is TGTGCCAGCACTCCCGTCCAGGGGCATAACTATGGCTACACCTTC. Its translation is CASTPVQGHNYGYTF. The rearrangement joins TRBV27 to TRBJ1-2, with D possibly TRBD1 on 6 matching bases. Trimming stripped 7 bases from V and 1 base from J, with 16 bases between. CDR1 and CDR2 from the germline V gene are MNHEY and SMNVEV (reference sequence). The CDR3 runs 15 residues.

This clonotype was seen ten or more times. CDR3 DNA: TGTGCCAGCAGTTCTCAATTCCAATTAGCTAACTATGGCTACACCTTC. Protein product: CASSSQFQLANYGYTF. V usage is TRBV28 and J usage is TRBJ1-2; D remains unclear. Germline loops: CDR1 MDHEN, CDR2 SYDVKM. Deletions cut 4 bases from V and 0 bases from J, with 15 bases between. This CDR3 spans 16 amino acids.

This clonotype was seen many times. The chain links TRBV4-2 to TRBJ1-1, with D hard to call. The CDR3 spans 16 residues. Deletions cut 0 bases from V and 3 bases from J, with 14 bases between. Germline V gives CDR1 LGHNA, CDR2 YNFKEQ. CDR3 bases: TGTGCCAGCAGCCAAGATCTCGGACCCCTGGACACTGAAGCTTTCTTT. It specifies CASSQDLGPLDTEAFF.

Ten or more counts support this clonotype. This chain links TRBV9 with TRBJ1-1, with TRBD1 as a possible D gene (6 bases). The germline V gene encodes CDR1 SGDLS and CDR2 YYNGEE. The CDR3 has 15 amino acids. V gave up 2 bases and J gave up 2 bases, with 13 bases separating them. The CDR3 DNA reads as TGTGCCAGCAGCGTGCTGACAGGCGGAAACACTGAAGCTTTCTTT. Encoded protein: CASSVLTGGNTEAFF.

This clonotype was detected a few times. The chain has TRBV5-4 and TRBJ2-1, with a weak D call TRBD1 (6 bases). Deletions cut 2 bases from V and 6 bases from J, with 15 bases between. Per germline, CDR1 SGHNT and CDR2 YYREEE (reference sequence). This CDR3 comprises 15 residues. DNA of the CDR3: TGTGCCAGCAGCTTAGTGGGGGCGATGGTCAATGAGCAGTTCTTC. Encoded protein: CASSLVGAMVNEQFF.

This clonotype was recorded at least ten times. The chain carries TRBV4-2 and TRBJ2-1; D remains ambiguous. The germline gives CDR1 LGHNA, CDR2 YNFKEQ. V lost 0 bases to trimming and J lost 3 bases, with 9 bases between them. The CDR3 runs to 15 residues. Written as DNA, the CDR3 is TGTGCCAGCAGCCAAGAGGAGTGGAACTACAATGAGCAGTTCTTC. Translating gives CASSQEEWNYNEQFF.

This clonotype came up many times. J is TRBJ1-6 and V is TRBV5-4; D is undetermined. Germline assignment: CDR1 SGHNT and CDR2 YYREEE (reference sequence). The CDR3 runs to 20 residues. The V and J ends lost 0 bases and 0 bases respectively, with 19 bases between them. CDR3 sequence reads: CASSLEKGAGPSSYNSPLHF. CDR3 sequence (DNA): TGTGCCAGCAGCTTGGAAAAGGGCGCTGGACCGAGCTCCTATAATTCACCCCTCCACTTT.

This clonotype was found many times. The gene calls are TRBV10-3 and TRBJ2-6; a possible D gene is TRBD2 (5 bases). CDR3 length equals 18 residues. Germline V gene lookup returns CDR1 ENHRY and CDR2 SYGVKD. Trimming pared 4 bases from V and 0 bases from J, leaving 16 bases between. The CDR3 loop reads CAISGVGEGPSGANVLTF. In DNA, the CDR3 is TGTGCCATCAGTGGCGTCGGGGAAGGCCCCTCTGGGGCCAACGTCCTGACTTTC.

This clonotype came up many times. This rearrangement joins TRBV24-1 to TRBJ2-5; D is perhaps TRBD1 or TRBD2 (6 bases each). The V gene lost 3 bases and the J gene lost 2 bases, with 12 bases spanning the gap. Germline-derived CDR1 and CDR2 are KGHDR and SFDVKD. The CDR3 runs to 15 residues. The CDR3 reads CATSDPQGRQETQYF. DNA of the CDR3: TGTGCCACCAGTGATCCTCAGGGGAGGCAAGAGACCCAGTACTTC.

At least ten counts were recorded for this clonotype. This sequence joins TRBV7-6 and TRBJ2-5, with D possibly matching TRBD2 (5 bases). V gave up 4 bases and J gave up 4 bases, with 10 bases separating them. Germline V gives CDR1 SGHVS, CDR2 FNYEAQ. There are 13 residues in the CDR3. The CDR3 spells CASSSGLGETQYF. CDR3 bases: TGTGCCAGCAGCTCAGGACTGGGAGAGACCCAGTACTTC.

This clonotype came up many times. This chain uses TRBV20-1 with TRBJ2-7, with 7 bases that match TRBD2. Germline-derived CDR1 and CDR2 are DFQATT and SNEGSKA (reference sequence). With V trimmed by 7 bases and J by 3 bases, 15 bases remained unmatched. There are 15 residues in the CDR3. The CDR3 loop reads CSGSVTGGAYYEQYF. CDR3 in DNA: TGCAGTGGATCGGTAACGGGGGGAGCCTACTACGAGCAGTACTTC.

This clonotype came up many times. The gene calls are TRBV6-6 and TRBJ2-1; D is perhaps TRBD2 (5 bases). The CDR3 has 12 amino acids. CDR1 and CDR2 (germline): MNHNY, SVGAGI (reference sequence). V gave up 8 bases and J gave up 7 bases, with 12 bases separating them. The chain's CDR3 is CASWTGWNEQFF. CDR3 nucleotides: TGTGCCAGCTGGACGGGGTGGAATGAGCAGTTCTTC.

About this clonotype itself: Being one base from a much bigger clone, this may be a read error. The rearrangement uses TRBV20-1 and TRBJ2-6; TRBD1 matches at 7 bases. There are 18 residues in the CDR3. Germline V CDR1 and CDR2: DFQATT, SNEGSKA (reference sequence). With 5 bases clipped from V and 6 bases from J, the junction kept 19 bases outside the gene matches. The CDR3 sequence: CSAFNRGGQTAAANVLTF. As DNA, the CDR3 is TGCAGTGCTTTCAACAGGGGTGGGCAGACTGCCGCGGCCAACGTCCTGACTTTC.

The V gene is TRBV18, the J gene TRBJ2-7, with a possible D match to TRBD1 (6 bases). This CDR3 is 16 amino acids long. V was cut by 2 bases and J by 2 bases, with 16 bases left in between. Per the germline V gene, CDR1 is KGHSH and CDR2 is LQKENI. In DNA, the CDR3 is TGTGCCAGCTCACCAGGATCGGTTAGGGGGACCTACGAGCAGTACTTC. This codes for CASSPGSVRGTYEQYF.

This clonotype was seen at least ten times. The chain carries TRBV10-3 and TRBJ2-5, with TRBD2 matching over 7 bases. Germline trimming cut 3 bases from V and 5 bases from J; bases unmatched to any gene: 3. This CDR3 has 13 residues. In germline, CDR1 is ENHRY, CDR2 SYGVKD. CDR3 in amino acids: CAISEGLEETQYF. CDR3 nucleotide sequence: TGTGCCATCAGTGAAGGACTAGAGGAGACCCAGTACTTC.

This clonotype was counted once. Just one base apart from a much larger clone, this may be a read error. The gene calls are TRBV4-3 and TRBJ1-4, with TRBD1 identical over 11 bases. CDR1 LGHNA and CDR2 YSLEER come from the germline V gene. This CDR3 is 18 amino acids long. In DNA, the CDR3 is TGCGCCAGCAGCGAAGACCCTGGACAGGGGGCTGCTAATGAAAAACTGTTTTTT. Translation: CASSEDPGQGAANEKLFF.

This clonotype was observed a handful of times. This rearrangement joins TRBV7-7 to TRBJ2-2, with TRBD2 matching over 9 bases. In germline, CDR1 is SSHAT, CDR2 FNYEAQ (reference sequence). The trim removed 1 base at V and 4 bases at J, leaving 7 bases unmatched. The CDR3 extends over 17 amino acids. The CDR3 protein is CASSLGGGGATTGELFF. Written as DNA, the CDR3 is TGTGCCAGCAGCTTAGGTGGCGGGGGGGCCACCACCGGGGAGCTGTTTTTT.

This clonotype was seen many times. The genes are TRBV20-1 and TRBJ1-6, with 9 bases fitting TRBD1. Germline CDR1 reads DFQATT; CDR2 reads SNEGSKA (reference sequence). The CDR3 extends over 13 amino acids. V shed 7 bases and J 8 bases; nucleotides not matched to a gene: 6. The CDR3 DNA reads TGCAGTGGATCCGGGACAGGGCATTCACCCCTCCACTTT. It specifies CSGSGTGHSPLHF.

This clonotype was counted ten times or more. V usage is TRBV18 and J usage is TRBJ2-1, with D possibly matching TRBD2 (5 bases). V was pared by 2 bases and J by 0 bases, with 11 bases between. The germline CDR1 and CDR2 sequences are KGHSH and LQKENI. The CDR3 extends over 16 amino acids. The CDR3 DNA reads as TGTGCCAGCTCACCAACGAGCGGATTCTCCTACAATGAGCAGTTCTTC. This translates into CASSPTSGFSYNEQFF.

In this sample, this clonotype turned up many times. The chain carries TRBV20-1 and TRBJ2-3, with 8 positions matching TRBD2. This CDR3 has 14 amino acids. CDR1 is DFQATT and CDR2 is SNEGSKA in the germline V gene (reference sequence). The CDR3 is CSLGRGASGDTQYF. CDR3 coding DNA: TGCAGCTTAGGGCGGGGGGCGTCCGGCGATACGCAGTATTTT.

There are many counts of this clonotype. The chain uses TRBV7-2 and TRBJ2-3; D may be TRBD1 (6 bases). V lost 5 bases to trimming and J lost 3 bases, with 15 bases between them. Germline CDR1 and CDR2: SGHTA and FQGNSA. CDR3 length: 15 residues. The CDR3 DNA reads as TGTGCCAGCAGCGCCCAGGGGTGGGGTACAGATACGCAGTATTTT. Amino acids: CASSAQGWGTDTQYF.